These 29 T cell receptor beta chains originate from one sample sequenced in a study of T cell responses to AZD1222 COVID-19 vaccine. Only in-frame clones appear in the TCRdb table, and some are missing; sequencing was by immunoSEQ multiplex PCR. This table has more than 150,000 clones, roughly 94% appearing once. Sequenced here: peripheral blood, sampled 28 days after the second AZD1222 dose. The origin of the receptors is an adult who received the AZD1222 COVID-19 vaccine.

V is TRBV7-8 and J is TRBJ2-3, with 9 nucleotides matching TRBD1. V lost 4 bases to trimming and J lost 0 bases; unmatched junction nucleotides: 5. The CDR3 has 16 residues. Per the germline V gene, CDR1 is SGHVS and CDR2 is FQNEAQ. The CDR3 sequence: CASSSRQGGSTDTQYF. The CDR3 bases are TGTGCCAGCAGCTCAAGACAGGGGGGGAGCACAGATACGCAGTATTTT.

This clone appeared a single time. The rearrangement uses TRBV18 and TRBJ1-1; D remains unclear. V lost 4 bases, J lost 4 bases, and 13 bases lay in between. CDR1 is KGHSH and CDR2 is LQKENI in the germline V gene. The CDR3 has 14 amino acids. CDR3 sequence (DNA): TGTGCCAGCTCACGGCGCCCCATGAGCACTGAAGCTTTCTTT. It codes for CASSRRPMSTEAFF.

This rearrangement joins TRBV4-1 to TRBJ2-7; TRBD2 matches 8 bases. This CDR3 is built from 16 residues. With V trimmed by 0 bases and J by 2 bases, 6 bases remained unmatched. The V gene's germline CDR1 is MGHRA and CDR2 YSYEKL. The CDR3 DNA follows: TGCGCCAGCAGCCAAGAATATAGCGGGAATACCTACGAGCAGTACTTC. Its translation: CASSQEYSGNTYEQYF.

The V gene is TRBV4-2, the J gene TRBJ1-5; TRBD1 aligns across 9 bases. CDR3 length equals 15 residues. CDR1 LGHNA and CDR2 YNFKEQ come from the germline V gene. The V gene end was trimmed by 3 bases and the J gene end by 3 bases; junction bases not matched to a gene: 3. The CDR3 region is CASSQRDRDNQPQHF. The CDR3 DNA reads TGTGCCAGCAGCCAGCGGGACAGGGACAATCAGCCCCAGCATTTT.

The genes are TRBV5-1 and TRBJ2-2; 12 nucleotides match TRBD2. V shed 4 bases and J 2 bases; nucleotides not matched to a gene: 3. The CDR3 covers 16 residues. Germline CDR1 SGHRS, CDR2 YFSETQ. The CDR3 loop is CASSPGLAGNTGELFF. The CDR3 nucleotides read TGCGCCAGCAGCCCCGGACTAGCGGGAAACACCGGGGAGCTGTTTTTT.

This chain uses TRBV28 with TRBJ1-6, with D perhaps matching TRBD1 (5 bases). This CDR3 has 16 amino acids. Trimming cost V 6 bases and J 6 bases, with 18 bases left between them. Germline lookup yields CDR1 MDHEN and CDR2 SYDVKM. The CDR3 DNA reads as TGTGCCAGCAGCAAATATGCCGGGACTTCTAATTCACCCCTCCACTTT. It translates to CASSKYAGTSNSPLHF.

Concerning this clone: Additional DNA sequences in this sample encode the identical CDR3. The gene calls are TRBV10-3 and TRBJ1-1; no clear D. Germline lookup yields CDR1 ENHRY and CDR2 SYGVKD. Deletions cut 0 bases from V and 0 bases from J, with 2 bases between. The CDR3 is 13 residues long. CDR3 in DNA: TGTGCCATCAGTGAGTCGGTGAACACTGAAGCTTTCTTT. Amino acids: CAISESVNTEAFF.

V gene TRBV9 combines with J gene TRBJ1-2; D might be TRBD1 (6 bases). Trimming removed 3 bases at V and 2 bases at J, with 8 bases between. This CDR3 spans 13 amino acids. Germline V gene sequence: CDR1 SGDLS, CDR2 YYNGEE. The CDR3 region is CASSAGTNYGYTF. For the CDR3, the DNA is TGTGCCAGCAGCGCCGGGACAAACTATGGCTACACCTTC.

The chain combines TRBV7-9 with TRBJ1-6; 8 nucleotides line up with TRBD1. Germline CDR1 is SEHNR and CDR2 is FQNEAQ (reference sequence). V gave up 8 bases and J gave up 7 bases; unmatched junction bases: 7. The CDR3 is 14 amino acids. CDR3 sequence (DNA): TGTGCCAGCGGGGTAGGACAGGGAAATTCACCCCTCCACTTT. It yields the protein CASGVGQGNSPLHF.

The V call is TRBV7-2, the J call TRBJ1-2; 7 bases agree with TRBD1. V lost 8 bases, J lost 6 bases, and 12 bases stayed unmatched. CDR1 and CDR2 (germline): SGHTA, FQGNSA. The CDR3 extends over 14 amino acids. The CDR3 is CASRTLLQGNGYTF. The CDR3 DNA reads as TGTGCCAGCCGCACACTCCTACAGGGGAATGGCTACACCTTC.

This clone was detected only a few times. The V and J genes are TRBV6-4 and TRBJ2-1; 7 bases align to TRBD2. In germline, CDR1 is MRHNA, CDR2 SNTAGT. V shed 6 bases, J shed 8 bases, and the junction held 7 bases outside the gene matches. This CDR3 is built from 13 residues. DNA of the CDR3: TGTGCCAGCAGACCCGGGACTATCGATGAGCAGTTCTTC. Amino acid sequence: CASRPGTIDEQFF.

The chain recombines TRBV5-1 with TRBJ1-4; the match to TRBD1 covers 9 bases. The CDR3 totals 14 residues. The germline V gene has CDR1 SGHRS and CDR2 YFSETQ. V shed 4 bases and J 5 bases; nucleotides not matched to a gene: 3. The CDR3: CASSLGTGNEKLFF. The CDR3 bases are TGCGCCAGCAGCCTAGGGACAGGGAATGAAAAACTGTTTTTT.

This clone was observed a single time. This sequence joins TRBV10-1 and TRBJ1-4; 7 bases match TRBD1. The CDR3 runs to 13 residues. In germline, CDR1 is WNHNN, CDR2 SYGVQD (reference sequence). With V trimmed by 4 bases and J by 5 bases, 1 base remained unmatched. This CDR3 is CASSAGGNEKLFF. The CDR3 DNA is TGCGCCAGCAGTGCAGGGGGAAATGAAAAACTGTTTTTT.

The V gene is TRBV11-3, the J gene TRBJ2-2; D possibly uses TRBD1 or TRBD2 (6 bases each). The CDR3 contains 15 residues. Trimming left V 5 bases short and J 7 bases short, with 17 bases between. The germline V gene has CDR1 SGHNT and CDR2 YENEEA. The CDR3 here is CASSPRPGGSGELFF. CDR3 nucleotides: TGTGCCAGCAGCCCCCGTCCCGGGGGCAGCGGGGAGCTGTTTTTT.

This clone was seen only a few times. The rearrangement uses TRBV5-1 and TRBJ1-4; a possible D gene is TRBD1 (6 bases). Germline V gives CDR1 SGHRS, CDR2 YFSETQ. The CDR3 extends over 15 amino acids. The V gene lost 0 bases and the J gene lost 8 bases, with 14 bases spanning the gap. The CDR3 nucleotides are TGCGCCAGCAGCTTGGCCGGGGGCAGAGAAGAAAAACTGTTTTTT. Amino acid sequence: CASSLAGGREEKLFF.

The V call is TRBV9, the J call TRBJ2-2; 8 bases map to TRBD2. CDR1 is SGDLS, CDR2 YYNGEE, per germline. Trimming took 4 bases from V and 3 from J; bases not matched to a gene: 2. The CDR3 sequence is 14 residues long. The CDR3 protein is CASSLSGDTGELFF. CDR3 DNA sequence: TGTGCCAGCAGCCTTAGCGGGGACACCGGGGAGCTGTTTTTT.

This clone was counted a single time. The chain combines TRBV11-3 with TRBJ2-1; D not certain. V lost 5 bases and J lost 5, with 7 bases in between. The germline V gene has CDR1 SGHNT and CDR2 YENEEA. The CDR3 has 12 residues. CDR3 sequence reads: CASSHNNNEQFF. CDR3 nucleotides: TGTGCCAGCAGCCATAACAACAATGAGCAGTTCTTC.

CDR3 nucleotides: TGCAGCGTTGAAAGAGGGGGGACAGCGGTGGGCTATGGCTACACCTTC. Protein product: CSVERGGTAVGYGYTF. V is TRBV29-1 and J is TRBJ1-2; 7 positions agree with TRBD1. Per the germline V gene, CDR1 is SQVTM and CDR2 is ANQGSEA. The trim removed 2 bases at V and 4 bases at J, leaving 13 bases unmatched. The length of the CDR3 is 16 residues. Full variable domain (missing parts from reference TRBV29-1 and TRBJ1-2): SAVISQKPSRDICQRGTSLTIQCQVDSQVTMMFWYRQQPGQSLTLIATANQGSEATYESGFVIDKFPISRPNLTFSTLTVSNMSPEDSSIYLCSVERGGTAVGYGYTFGSGTRLTVV.

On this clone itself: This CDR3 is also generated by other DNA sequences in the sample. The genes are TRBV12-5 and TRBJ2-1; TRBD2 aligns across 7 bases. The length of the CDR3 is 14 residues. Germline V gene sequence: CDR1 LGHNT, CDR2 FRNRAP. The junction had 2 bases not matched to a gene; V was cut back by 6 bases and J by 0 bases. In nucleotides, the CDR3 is TGTGCTAGTGGGGAGCGGGACTCCTACAATGAGCAGTTCTTC. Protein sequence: CASGERDSYNEQFF.

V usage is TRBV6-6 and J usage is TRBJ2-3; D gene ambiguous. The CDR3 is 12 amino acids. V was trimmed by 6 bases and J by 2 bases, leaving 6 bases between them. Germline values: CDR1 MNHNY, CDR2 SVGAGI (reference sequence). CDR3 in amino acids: CASRAVTDTQYF. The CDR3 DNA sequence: TGTGCCAGCAGGGCAGTCACAGATACGCAGTATTTT.

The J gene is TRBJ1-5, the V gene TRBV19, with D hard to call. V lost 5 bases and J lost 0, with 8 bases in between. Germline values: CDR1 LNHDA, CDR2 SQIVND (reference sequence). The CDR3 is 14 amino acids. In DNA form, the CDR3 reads TGTGCCAGTAGTGCGCTATATAGCAATCAGCCCCAGCATTTT. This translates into CASSALYSNQPQHF.

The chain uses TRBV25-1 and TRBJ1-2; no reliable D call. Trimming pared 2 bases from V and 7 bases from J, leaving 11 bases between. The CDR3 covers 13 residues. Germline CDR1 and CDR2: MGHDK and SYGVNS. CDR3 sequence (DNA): TGTGCCAGCAGTGAAGTCTTCGATTCTGGCTACACCTTC. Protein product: CASSEVFDSGYTF.

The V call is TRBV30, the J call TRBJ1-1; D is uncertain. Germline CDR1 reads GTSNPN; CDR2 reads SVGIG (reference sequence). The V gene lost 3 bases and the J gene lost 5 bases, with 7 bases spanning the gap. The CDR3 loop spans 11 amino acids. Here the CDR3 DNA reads TGTGCCTGGAGATTTAATACTGAAGCTTTCTTT. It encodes CAWRFNTEAFF.

This CDR3 reads CASSYAQGVAEAFF. DNA for the CDR3: TGTGCCAGCAGTTACGCACAGGGGGTCGCTGAAGCTTTCTTT. This chain joins TRBV6-5 and TRBJ1-1, with 8 bases aligning to TRBD1. With 2 bases clipped from V and 6 bases from J, the junction kept 5 bases outside the gene matches. The CDR3 extends over 14 amino acids. Germline CDR1 and CDR2: MNHEY and SVGAGI.

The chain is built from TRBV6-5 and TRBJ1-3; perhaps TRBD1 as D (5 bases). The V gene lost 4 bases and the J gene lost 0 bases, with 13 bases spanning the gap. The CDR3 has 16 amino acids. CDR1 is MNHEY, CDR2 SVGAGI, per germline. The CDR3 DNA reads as TGTGCCAGCAGTTCCACAGGCACTAGCTCTGGAAACACCATATATTTT. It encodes CASSSTGTSSGNTIYF.

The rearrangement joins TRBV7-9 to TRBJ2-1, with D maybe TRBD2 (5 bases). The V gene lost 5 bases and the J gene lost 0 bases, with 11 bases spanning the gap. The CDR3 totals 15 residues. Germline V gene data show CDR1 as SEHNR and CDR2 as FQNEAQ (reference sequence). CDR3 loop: CASSPGGSSYNEQFF. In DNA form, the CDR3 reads TGTGCCAGCAGCCCTGGTGGGAGCTCCTACAATGAGCAGTTCTTC.

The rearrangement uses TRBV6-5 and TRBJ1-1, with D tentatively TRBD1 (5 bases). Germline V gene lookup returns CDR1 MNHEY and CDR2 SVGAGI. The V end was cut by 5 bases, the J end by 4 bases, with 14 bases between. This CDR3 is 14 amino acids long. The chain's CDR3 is CASSQREGVTEAFF. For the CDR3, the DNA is TGTGCCAGCAGTCAAAGGGAAGGGGTCACTGAAGCTTTCTTT.

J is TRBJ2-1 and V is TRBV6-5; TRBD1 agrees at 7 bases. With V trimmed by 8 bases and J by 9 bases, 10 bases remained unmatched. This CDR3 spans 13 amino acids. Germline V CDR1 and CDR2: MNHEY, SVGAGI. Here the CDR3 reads CASGAGGWGEQFF. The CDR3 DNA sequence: TGTGCCAGCGGGGCAGGGGGATGGGGTGAGCAGTTCTTC.

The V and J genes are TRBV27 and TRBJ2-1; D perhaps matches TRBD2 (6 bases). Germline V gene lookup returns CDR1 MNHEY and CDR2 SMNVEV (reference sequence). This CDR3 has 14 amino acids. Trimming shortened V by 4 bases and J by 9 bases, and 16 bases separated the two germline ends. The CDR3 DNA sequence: TGTGCCAGCAGTTATCAGGGAGGTCCGGTTGAGCAGTTCTTC. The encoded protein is CASSYQGGPVEQFF.